This T cell receptor (beta chain) is from a study of T cell clonotyping in hematopoietic cell transplantation. At the level of the study: Pretransplant recipient samples were taken after cytoreduction.

Trimming removed 8 bases at V and 10 bases at J, with 21 bases between. The CDR3 sequence is 14 residues long. In germline, CDR1 is MNHEY, CDR2 SMNVEV (reference sequence). Libraries were prepared by immunoSEQ multiplex PCR; TCRdb keeps only in-frame clonotypes and omits some of them. The data contain more than 20,000 clones, around 83% of them singletons. Specified time point: recipient sample about 28 days before transplant, after cytoreduction. In the case of this clone: Its antigen remains unknown.

General study findings and limits: Few recipient clonotypes overlapped donors; over 95% were de novo at given depth. After transplant, recipient diversity fell while pathologically expanded clonotypes grew through day 180.

The chain combines TRBV27 with TRBJ2-1, with D tentatively TRBD1 (6 bases). This specimen was peripheral blood mononuclear cells, taken before stem cell transplant. This receptor was identified in a woman aged 55 to 70 with acute myeloid leukemia. Some clones in this sample may be carry-over from other donors' samples. The CDR3 is CASAVMGGGDEQFF. The DNA for the CDR3 is TGTGCCAGCGCTGTGATGGGTGGGGGCGACGAGCAGTTCTTC.